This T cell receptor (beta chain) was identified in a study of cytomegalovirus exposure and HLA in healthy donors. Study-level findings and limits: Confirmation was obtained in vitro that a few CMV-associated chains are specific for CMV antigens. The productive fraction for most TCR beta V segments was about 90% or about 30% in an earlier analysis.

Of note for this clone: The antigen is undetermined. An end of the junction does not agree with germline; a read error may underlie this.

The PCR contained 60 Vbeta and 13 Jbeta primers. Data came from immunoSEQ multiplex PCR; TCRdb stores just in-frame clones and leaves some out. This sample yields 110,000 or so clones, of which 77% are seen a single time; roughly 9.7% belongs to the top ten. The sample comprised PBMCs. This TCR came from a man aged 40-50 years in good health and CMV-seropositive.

The CDR3 DNA reads as TGTGCCAGCAGCTTAAAGTCCGGGAGCGGGGTACTAGCCAAAAACAGTCAGTACTTC. Translated, it gives CASSLKSGSGVLAKNSQYF. V is TRBV7-2 and J is TRBJ2-4, with 7 bases lining up with TRBD2. CDR3 length equals 19 residues. The V gene's germline CDR1 is SGHTA and CDR2 FQGNSA. The full variable domain, completed using reference TRBV7-2 and TRBJ2-4, is GAGVSQSPSNKVTEKGKDVELRCDPISGHTALYWYRQSLGQGLEFLIYFQGNSAPDKSGLPSDRFSAERTGGSVSTLTIQRTQQEDSAVYLCASSLKSGSGVLAKNSQYFGAGTRLSVL.